This entry lists 26 T cell receptor beta chains sequenced from one sample in a study of blood T cell repertoires in COVID-19. Libraries were prepared by immunoSEQ multiplex PCR; TCRdb keeps only in-frame clonotypes and omits some of them. The sample includes 250,000 or so clones, about 89% of them seen just once. Sequences were obtained from PBMCs or T cells enriched from blood (not recorded which). The source of these receptors is a man in his forties who had recovered from COVID-19.

The sample holds one count of this clone. The chain recombines TRBV6-5 with TRBJ2-7, with 12 positions matching TRBD2. Germline V gene lookup returns CDR1 MNHEY and CDR2 SVGAGI. V lost 8 bases and J lost 2; bases outside the gene matches: 7. This CDR3 region has 15 residues. The CDR3 reads CASDRTSGITYEQYF. The CDR3 DNA is TGTGCCAGCGACAGGACTAGCGGGATTACCTACGAGCAGTACTTC.

This sequence joins TRBV29-1 and TRBJ2-3, with D possibly TRBD2 on 7 matching bases. Trimming took off 3 bases at V and 2 bases at J, with 15 bases between the two ends. CDR3 size: 15 residues. The germline CDR1 and CDR2 sequences are SQVTM and ANQGSEA. CDR3 loop: CSVEVGGGNTDTQYF. The CDR3 nucleotides read TGCAGCGTTGAGGTTGGGGGGGGCAACACAGATACGCAGTATTTT.

This chain links TRBV15 with TRBJ1-2; D possibly corresponds to TRBD1 (5 bases). V lost 0 bases, J lost 6 bases, and 11 bases lay in between. This CDR3 spans 14 amino acids. Germline CDR1 LNHNV, CDR2 YYDKDF (reference sequence). The CDR3 loop reads CATSRDPTANGYTF. The CDR3 region has the DNA TGTGCCACCAGCAGAGATCCGACAGCAAATGGCTACACCTTC. Drawing the rest from reference TRBV15 and TRBJ1-2, the complete variable domain is DAMVIQNPRYQVTQFGKPVTLSCSQTLNHNVMYWYQQKSSQAPKLLFHYYDKDFNNEADTPDNFQSRRPNTSFCFLDIRSPGLGDTAMYLCATSRDPTANGYTFGSGTRLTVV.

This rearrangement joins TRBV21-1 to TRBJ1-5; no check of the table's D call, TRBD1, against the DNA was made. TRBV21-1 is a pseudogene segment. The CDR3 length is 14 residues. CDR3 nucleotide sequence: TGTGCCAGCAGCAATTTGGCAGGGAATCAGCCCCAGCATTTT. Translating it yields CASSNLAGNQPQHF.

V is TRBV11-2 and J is TRBJ1-2; 10 positions agree with TRBD1. Trimming took 2 bases from V and 8 from J; bases not matched to a gene: 5. Per germline, CDR1 SGHAT and CDR2 FQNNGV. The CDR3 length is 14 residues. CDR3 DNA sequence: TGTGCCAGCAGCTTAATCGACAGGGGGCAAGGCTACACCTTC. The encoded protein is CASSLIDRGQGYTF. The whole variable domain, filled in from reference TRBV11-2 and TRBJ1-2, reads EAGVAQSPRYKIIEKRQSVAFWCNPISGHATLYWYQQILGQGPKLLIQFQNNGVVDDSQLPKDRFSAERLKGVDSTLKIQPAKLEDSAVYLCASSLIDRGQGYTFGSGTRLTVV.

The chain is built from TRBV5-6 and TRBJ1-5; 8 bases align to TRBD1. Germline V gene data show CDR1 as SGHDT and CDR2 as YYEEEE. CDR3 size: 15 residues. Trimming removed 4 bases from V and 2 bases from J; junction bases left unmatched: 5. CDR3 loop: CASSRTGKGNQPQHF. The CDR3, as DNA: TGTGCCAGCAGCCGGACAGGGAAGGGCAATCAGCCCCAGCATTTT.

The rearrangement joins TRBV6-5 to TRBJ2-7; 10 bases are a match to TRBD2. From germline, CDR1 is MNHEY and CDR2 SVGAGI. The V segment lost 6 bases and the J segment 0 bases; nucleotides outside the gene matches: 5. The CDR3 covers 15 residues. The DNA of the CDR3 is TGTGCCAGCAGGATACTAGCGGGATTCTCCTACGAGCAGTACTTC. Protein: CASRILAGFSYEQYF.

This chain uses TRBV19 with TRBJ1-2; maybe TRBD1 (6 bases). This CDR3 spans 17 amino acids. Germline CDR1 and CDR2: LNHDA and SQIVND (reference sequence). Between the trimmed V and J ends, which lost 3 bases and 3 bases, there was a span of 20 bases. The CDR3 DNA reads as TGTGCCAGTAGTATTTGGGGGGGCCGTGCCGACTACTATGGCTACACCTTC. As protein: CASSIWGGRADYYGYTF.

The chain is built from TRBV2 and TRBJ1-4; 9 bases fit TRBD1. The germline CDR1 and CDR2 sequences are SNHLY and FYNNEI. After removal of 7 bases from V and 5 bases from J, the junction contained 5 bases not matched to a gene. The CDR3 is made up of 14 amino acids. The CDR3 bases are TGTGCCAGCACAAGGGACAGGGTGAATGAAAAACTGTTTTTT. This gives the protein CASTRDRVNEKLFF.

The V gene is TRBV4-1, the J gene TRBJ1-5; 7 positions agree with TRBD1. J gave up 2 bases and V 6 bases, and 13 bases lay outside the gene matches. In germline, CDR1 is MGHRA, CDR2 YSYEKL. There are 17 residues in the CDR3. The CDR3: CASSRGGIVLRNQPQHF. The CDR3 region has the DNA TGCGCCAGCAGTCGAGGGGGCATCGTTTTGCGCAATCAGCCCCAGCATTTT.

The chain's CDR3 is CSARPSNEQFF. Written as DNA, the CDR3 is TGCAGTGCTCGTCCCTCGAATGAGCAGTTCTTC. This chain connects TRBV20-1 to TRBJ2-1; D is unclear. Germline values: CDR1 DFQATT, CDR2 SNEGSKA (reference sequence). V was pared by 5 bases and J by 7 bases, with 9 bases between. CDR3 length: 11 residues.

The chain employs TRBV11-2 and TRBJ1-4, with 9 bases that match TRBD1. Germline V CDR1 and CDR2: SGHAT, FQNNGV. V lost 5 bases, J lost 6 bases, and 7 bases stayed unmatched. The CDR3 sequence is 15 residues long. CDR3 in amino acids: CASSPGDRADEKLFF. The CDR3, as DNA: TGTGCCAGCAGCCCAGGGGACAGGGCGGATGAAAAACTGTTTTTT.

The chain is built from TRBV7-9 and TRBJ1-4; 7 bases align to TRBD1. CDR1 is SEHNR, CDR2 FQNEAQ, per germline (reference sequence). The ends lost 5 bases at V and 4 bases at J; junction bases unmatched: 4. The CDR3 consists of 14 residues. The CDR3 protein is CASSPTGLNEKLFF. In DNA, the CDR3 is TGTGCCAGCAGCCCGACAGGGCTTAATGAAAAACTGTTTTTT.

The table lists this clone with a count of one. V is TRBV9 and J is TRBJ2-7; 9 nucleotides align to TRBD1. Per the germline V gene, CDR1 is SGDLS and CDR2 is YYNGEE. V shed 3 bases, J shed 0 bases, and the junction held 4 bases outside the gene matches. The CDR3 has 15 residues. CDR3 bases: TGTGCCAGCAGCGGGGGGGACAGGGCCTCCTACGAGCAGTACTTC. Its translation: CASSGGDRASYEQYF.

The CDR3 DNA reads as TGTGCCTGGAGCCGGGGGACTACCAATGAGCAGTTCTTC. It translates to CAWSRGTTNEQFF. The chain recombines TRBV30 with TRBJ2-1; 7 nucleotides line up with TRBD2. V trimming: 3 bases; J trimming: 6 bases; junction bases outside the gene matches: 5. The CDR3 runs to 13 residues. Germline CDR1 is GTSNPN and CDR2 is SVGIG (reference sequence).

The chain recombines TRBV9 with TRBJ1-1, with D possibly TRBD1 on 5 matching bases. Trimming left V 0 bases short and J 4 bases short, with 10 bases between. Germline values: CDR1 SGDLS, CDR2 YYNGEE. The CDR3 consists of 14 residues. CDR3 sequence (DNA): TGTGCCAGCAGCGTAGGCAGGGCGCGCACTGAAGCTTTCTTT. Translation: CASSVGRARTEAFF.

The V call is TRBV18, the J call TRBJ2-5; TRBD1 might be the D (5 bases). The CDR3 extends over 13 amino acids. The V end lost 3 bases, the J end lost 4 bases, and 9 bases lay between the germline ends. The V gene's germline CDR1 is KGHSH and CDR2 LQKENI. This chain's CDR3 is CASSPQGGETQYF. CDR3 nucleotides: TGTGCCAGCTCACCTCAGGGTGGAGAGACCCAGTACTTC. Supplemented by reference TRBV18 and TRBJ2-5, the full variable domain reads NAGVMQNPRHLVRRRGQEARLRCSPMKGHSHVYWYRQLPEEGLKFMVYLQKENIIDESGMPKERFSAEFPKEGPSILRIQQVVRGDSAAYFCASSPQGGETQYFGPGTRLLVL.

Notes on this clone: The same CDR3 can be traced to other DNA sequences in this sample. The chain employs TRBV5-4 and TRBJ2-3; D not resolved. In germline, CDR1 is SGHNT, CDR2 YYREEE (reference sequence). The CDR3 is 13 residues long. V dropped 0 bases and J dropped 3 bases, with 5 bases sitting between them. The CDR3 nucleotides are TGTGCCAGCAGCTTGGCCGGGACAGATACGCAGTATTTT. Its translation is CASSLAGTDTQYF.

The chain has TRBV10-1 and TRBJ1-5, with a tentative D call TRBD1 (5 bases). The V gene's germline CDR1 is WNHNN and CDR2 SYGVQD (reference sequence). Between the trimmed V and J ends, which lost 6 bases and 0 bases, there was a span of 21 bases. The length of the CDR3 is 18 residues. The CDR3 reads CASSPVGQVSPSNQPQHF. The DNA of the CDR3 is TGCGCCAGCAGCCCAGTGGGGCAGGTCAGCCCTAGCAATCAGCCCCAGCATTTT.

The chain joins TRBV29-1 to TRBJ2-2; no clear D. The V end was cut by 5 bases, the J end by 5 bases, with 6 bases between. This CDR3 is built from 11 residues. Germline V gives CDR1 SQVTM, CDR2 ANQGSEA. The CDR3: CSVTVTGELFF. Written as DNA, the CDR3 is TGCAGCGTTACGGTAACCGGGGAGCTGTTTTTT.

This rearrangement joins TRBV12-5 to TRBJ1-6, with 8 bases identical to TRBD1. V shed 3 bases and J 6 bases; nucleotides not matched to a gene: 4. Germline V lookup: CDR1 LGHNT, CDR2 FRNRAP. This CDR3 spans 15 amino acids. The CDR3 DNA is TGTGCTAGTGGTTTCGTGGACAGGGCTAATTCACCCCTCCACTTT. Amino acids: CASGFVDRANSPLHF.

The chain combines TRBV28 with TRBJ1-1; 9 nucleotides agree with TRBD1. This CDR3 has 15 amino acids. CDR1 and CDR2 (germline): MDHEN, SYDVKM. Germline trimming cut 6 bases from V and 5 bases from J; bases unmatched to any gene: 10. The CDR3 coding sequence is TGTGCCAGCAGGCAACGGGACAGGGTAGGAACTGAAGCTTTCTTT. Protein product: CASRQRDRVGTEAFF.

The V and J genes are TRBV19 and TRBJ1-3; no definite D call. This CDR3 comprises 14 residues. The germline V and J ends were trimmed by 7 bases and 0 bases, with 10 bases remaining between them. Germline V gives CDR1 LNHDA, CDR2 SQIVND (reference sequence). The CDR3 loop is CASISRSSGNTIYF. In DNA, the CDR3 is TGTGCCAGTATTAGCCGGTCCTCTGGAAACACCATATATTTT. Based on the CDR3 plus reference TRBV19 and TRBJ1-3, the full variable domain is DGGITQSPKYLFRKEGQNVTLSCEQNLNHDAMYWYRQDPGQGLRLIYYSQIVNDFQKGDIAEGYSVSREKKESFPLTVTSAQKNPTAFYLCASISRSSGNTIYFGEGSWLTVV.

This chain uses TRBV19 with TRBJ1-2; possible D gene TRBD1, 5 bases. Per the germline V gene, CDR1 is LNHDA and CDR2 is SQIVND (reference sequence). The CDR3 covers 17 residues. With 6 bases removed from V and 0 bases from J, the gap between germline ends came to 20 bases. The CDR3 sequence is CASRVQELTPPNYGYTF. CDR3 sequence (DNA): TGTGCCAGTAGGGTACAGGAGCTCACACCTCCTAACTATGGCTACACCTTC.

The gene calls are TRBV11-2 and TRBJ2-3; D possibly corresponds to TRBD1 (7 bases). Deletions cut 0 bases from V and 6 bases from J, with 16 bases between. Germline loops: CDR1 SGHAT, CDR2 FQNNGV. The CDR3 has 16 amino acids. Here the CDR3 DNA reads TGTGCCAGCAGCTTAGATAGGCAGGGGGGAATGGATACGCAGTATTTT. This codes for CASSLDRQGGMDTQYF.

This sequence joins TRBV28 and TRBJ2-3; D gene uncertain. Germline V gene sequence: CDR1 MDHEN, CDR2 SYDVKM. Trimming removed 2 bases at V and 5 bases at J, with 8 bases between. The CDR3 has 13 amino acids. CDR3 protein: CASSLPIVDTQYF. The CDR3, as DNA: TGTGCCAGCAGTTTACCTATAGTAGATACGCAGTATTTT. The full variable domain, rest sourced from reference TRBV28 and TRBJ2-3, is DVKVTQSSRYLVKRTGEKVFLECVQDMDHENMFWYRQDPGLGLRLIYFSYDVKMKEKGDIPEGYSVSREKKERFSLILESASTNQTSMYLCASSLPIVDTQYFGPGTRLTVL.